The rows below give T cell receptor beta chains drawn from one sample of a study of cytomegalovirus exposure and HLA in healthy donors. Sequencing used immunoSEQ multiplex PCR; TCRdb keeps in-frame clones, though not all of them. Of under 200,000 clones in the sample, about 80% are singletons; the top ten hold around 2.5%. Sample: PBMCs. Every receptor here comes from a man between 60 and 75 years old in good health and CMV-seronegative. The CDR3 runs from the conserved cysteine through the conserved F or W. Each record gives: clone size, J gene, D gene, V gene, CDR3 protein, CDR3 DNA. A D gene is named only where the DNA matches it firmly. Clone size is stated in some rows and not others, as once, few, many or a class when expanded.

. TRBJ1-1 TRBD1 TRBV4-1 CASSQEGQGGTEAFF TGCGCCAGCAGCCAAGAAGGACAGGGAGGAACTGAAGCTTTCTTT
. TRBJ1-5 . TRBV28 CASSFRAGGNQPQHF TGTGCCAGCAGTTTCCGGGCAGGGGGCAATCAGCCCCAGCATTTT
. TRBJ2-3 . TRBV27 CATRAVPPDTQYF TGTGCCACTCGCGCCGTCCCCCCAGATACGCAGTATTTT
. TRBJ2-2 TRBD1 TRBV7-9 CASSPTRTGQLDGELFF TGTGCCAGCAGCCCTACACGGACAGGGCAGTTGGACGGGGAGCTGTTTTTT
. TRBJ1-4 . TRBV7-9 CASRRSTEANEKLFF TGTGCCAGCAGACGTTCGACAGAAGCTAATGAAAAACTCTTTTTT
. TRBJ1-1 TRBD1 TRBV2 CASKVQGALTEAFF TGTGCCAGCAAGGTGCAGGGGGCTCTAACTGAAGCTTTCTTT
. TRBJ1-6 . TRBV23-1 CASSQPPGNSPLNF TGCGCCAGCAGTCAACCACCCGGGAATTCACCCCTCAACTTT
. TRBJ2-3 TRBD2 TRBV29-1 CSAGLAGGPGDTQYF TGCAGCGCTGGACTAGCGGGGGGGCCGGGAGATACGCAGTATTTT
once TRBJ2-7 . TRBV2 CASSSGLYEQYF TGTGCCAGCAGCTCGGGACTTTACGAGCAGTACTTC
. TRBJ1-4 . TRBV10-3 CAISESGGGGEKLFF TGTGCCATCAGTGAGTCGGGGGGAGGAGGTGAAAAACTGTTTTTT
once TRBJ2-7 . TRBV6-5 CASTPPEGGGYEQYF TGTGCCAGCACACCTCCGGAGGGCGGAGGATACGAGCAGTACTTC
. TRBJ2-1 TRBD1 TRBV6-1 CASMTGYNEQFF TGTGCCAGCATGACAGGGTACAATGAGCAGTTCTTC
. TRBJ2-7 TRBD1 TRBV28 CASSSGQLTYEQYF TGTGCCAGCAGTTCGGGACAGCTTACCTACGAGCAGTACTTC
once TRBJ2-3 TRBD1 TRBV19 CASTGTGLRPTQYF TGTGCCAGTACCGGGACAGGTCTCCGGCCTACGCAGTATTTT
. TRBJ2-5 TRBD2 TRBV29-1 CSVVGASGGYQETQYF TGCAGCGTTGTAGGCGCGAGCGGGGGGTACCAAGAGACCCAGTACTTC
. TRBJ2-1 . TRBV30 CAWSGDKYNEQFF TGTGCCTGGAGTGGGGACAAATACAATGAGCAGTTCTTC
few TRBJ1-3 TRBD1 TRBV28 CASRRTSGQGNTIYF TGTGCCAGCAGACGCACCTCCGGACAGGGGAACACCATATATTTT
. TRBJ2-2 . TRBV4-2 CASSQALSGSNTGELFF TGTGCCAGCAGCCAAGCCCTATCGGGGTCGAACACCGGGGAGCTGTTTTTT
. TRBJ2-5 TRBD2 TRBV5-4 CASSFELAAQETQYF TGTGCCAGCAGCTTCGAACTAGCGGCTCAAGAGACCCAGTACTTC
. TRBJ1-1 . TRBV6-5 CASSYGYSNTEAFF TGTGCCAGCAGTTACGGGTATAGCAACACTGAAGCTTTCTTT
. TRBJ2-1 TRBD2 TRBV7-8 CASSAEGASGRVNEQFF TGTGCCAGCAGCGCAGAGGGGGCTAGCGGGAGGGTGAATGAGCAGTTCTTC
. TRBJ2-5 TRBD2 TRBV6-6 CASSRAGGGPQYF TGTGCCAGCAGTCGAGCGGGAGGGGGGCCCCAGTACTTC
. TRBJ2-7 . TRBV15 CATSRDFGLGASYEQYF TGTGCCACCAGCAGAGATTTCGGTTTGGGGGCCAGCTACGAGCAGTACTTC